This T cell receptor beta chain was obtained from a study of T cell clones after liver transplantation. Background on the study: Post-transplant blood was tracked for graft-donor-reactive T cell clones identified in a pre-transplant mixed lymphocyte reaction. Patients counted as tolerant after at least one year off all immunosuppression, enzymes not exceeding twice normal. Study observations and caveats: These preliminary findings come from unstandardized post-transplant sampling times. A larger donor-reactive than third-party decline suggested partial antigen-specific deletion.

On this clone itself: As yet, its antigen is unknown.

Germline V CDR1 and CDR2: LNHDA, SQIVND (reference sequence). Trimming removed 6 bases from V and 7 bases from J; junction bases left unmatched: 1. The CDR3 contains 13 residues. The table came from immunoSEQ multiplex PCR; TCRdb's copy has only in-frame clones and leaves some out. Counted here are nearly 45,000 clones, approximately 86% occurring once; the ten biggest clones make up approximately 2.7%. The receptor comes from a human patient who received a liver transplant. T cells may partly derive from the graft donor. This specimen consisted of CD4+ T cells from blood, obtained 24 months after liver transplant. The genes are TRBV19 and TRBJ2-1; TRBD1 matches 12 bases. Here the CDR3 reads CASRGQGANEQFF. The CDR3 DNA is TGTGCCAGTAGGGGACAGGGGGCAAATGAGCAGTTCTTC.